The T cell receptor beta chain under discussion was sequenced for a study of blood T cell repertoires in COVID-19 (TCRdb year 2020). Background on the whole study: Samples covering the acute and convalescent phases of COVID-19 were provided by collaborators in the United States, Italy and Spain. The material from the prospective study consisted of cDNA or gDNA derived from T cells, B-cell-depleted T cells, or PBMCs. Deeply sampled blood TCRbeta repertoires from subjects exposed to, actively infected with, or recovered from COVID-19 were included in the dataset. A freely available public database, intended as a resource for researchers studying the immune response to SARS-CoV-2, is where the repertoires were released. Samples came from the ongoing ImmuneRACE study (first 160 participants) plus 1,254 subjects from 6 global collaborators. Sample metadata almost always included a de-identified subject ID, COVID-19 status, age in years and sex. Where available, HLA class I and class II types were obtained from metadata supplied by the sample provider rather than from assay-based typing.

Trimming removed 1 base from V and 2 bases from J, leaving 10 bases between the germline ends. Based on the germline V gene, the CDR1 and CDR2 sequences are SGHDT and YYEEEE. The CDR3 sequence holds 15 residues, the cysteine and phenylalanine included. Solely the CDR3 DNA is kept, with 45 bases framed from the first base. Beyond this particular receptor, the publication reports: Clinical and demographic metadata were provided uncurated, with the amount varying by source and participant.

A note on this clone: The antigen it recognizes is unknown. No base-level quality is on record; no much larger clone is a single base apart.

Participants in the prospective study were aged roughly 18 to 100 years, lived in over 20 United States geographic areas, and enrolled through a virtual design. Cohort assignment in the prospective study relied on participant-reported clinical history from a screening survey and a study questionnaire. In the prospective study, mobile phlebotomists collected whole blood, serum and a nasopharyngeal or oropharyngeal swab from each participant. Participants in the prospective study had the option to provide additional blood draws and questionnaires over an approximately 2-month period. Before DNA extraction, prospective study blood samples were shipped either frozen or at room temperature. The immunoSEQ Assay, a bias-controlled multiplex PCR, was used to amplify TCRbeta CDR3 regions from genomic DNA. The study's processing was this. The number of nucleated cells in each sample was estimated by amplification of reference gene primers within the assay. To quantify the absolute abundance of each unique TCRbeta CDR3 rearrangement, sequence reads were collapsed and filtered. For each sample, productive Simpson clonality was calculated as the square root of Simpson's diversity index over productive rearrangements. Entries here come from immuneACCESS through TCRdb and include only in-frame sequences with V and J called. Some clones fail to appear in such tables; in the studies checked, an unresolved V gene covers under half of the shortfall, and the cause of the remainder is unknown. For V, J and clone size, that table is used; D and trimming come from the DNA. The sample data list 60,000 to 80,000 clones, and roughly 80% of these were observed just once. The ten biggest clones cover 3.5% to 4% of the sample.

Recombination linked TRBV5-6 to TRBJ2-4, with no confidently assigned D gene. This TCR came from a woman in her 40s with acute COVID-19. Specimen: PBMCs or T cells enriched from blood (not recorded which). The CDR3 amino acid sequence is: CASSLIAGPKNIQYF. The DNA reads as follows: TGTGCCAGCAGCTTGATTGCAGGCCCCAAAAACATTCAGTACTTC.